This T cell receptor (beta chain) was captured by sequencing in a study of blood T cells in healthy people across ages. Broader study findings: The long-lived group displayed more naive CD4+ cells, plus higher diversity, than the aged donors did.

Per the germline V gene, CDR1 is LGHNA and CDR2 is YSLEER. The CDR3 extends over 14 amino acids. V gave up 0 bases and J gave up 7 bases, with 10 bases separating them. As regards this clonotype: Its target is not known.

Primed by a sample-barcoded 5' primer and a J-beta primer mix, a second PCR proceeded for 7 to 11 cycles. One entry per CDR3 protein results from TCRdb running MiXCR on the 5' RACE reads. The sample consists of 1.5 million to 1.9 million distinct CDR3 sequences, roughly two fifths of them appearing once. The chain has TRBV4-3 and TRBJ2-1, with D possibly matching TRBD1 (6 bases). The sequencing input was blood. This receptor was taken from a young woman in good health. CDR3 sequence (DNA): TGCGCCAGCAGCCAAGACCTTCAGGGGAATGAGCAGTTCTTC. This codes for CASSQDLQGNEQFF.